This T cell receptor beta chain derives from a study of cytomegalovirus exposure and HLA in healthy donors. Points from the study as a whole: Investigators reported over 150 TCR beta chains as tied to cytomegalovirus. A likely sequencing artifact accounted for one observed cluster of highly shared sequence variants. In a later analysis, donors in an Asian-associated ancestry cluster reportedly had fewer N-insertions in productive TCRs than the cohort mean. Productive status was seen about 90% or about 30% of the time for most TCR beta V segments in an earlier analysis.

The CDR3 has 15 amino acids. The germline V gene encodes CDR1 SGHTA and CDR2 FQGTGA. Trimming at V came to 2 bases and at J to 5 bases, leaving 5 bases not matched to a gene. With respect to this clone: Antigen: not known.

A multiplex PCR was run with 60 Vbeta primers and 13 Jbeta primers. TCRdb's copy holds only in-frame clones and misses some; the assay was immunoSEQ multiplex PCR. Of roughly 180,000 clones listed, roughly 86% are singletons. The clonotype was recovered from a girl aged 5 to 17 in good health and CMV-seropositive. Sequencing input: PBMCs. The rearrangement links TRBV7-3 to TRBJ1-2, with 10 bases that match TRBD1. The CDR3 nucleotides read TGTGCCAGCAGCTTAGCGCCGGGACAGGGGTATGGCTACACCTTC. It is translated as CASSLAPGQGYGYTF.